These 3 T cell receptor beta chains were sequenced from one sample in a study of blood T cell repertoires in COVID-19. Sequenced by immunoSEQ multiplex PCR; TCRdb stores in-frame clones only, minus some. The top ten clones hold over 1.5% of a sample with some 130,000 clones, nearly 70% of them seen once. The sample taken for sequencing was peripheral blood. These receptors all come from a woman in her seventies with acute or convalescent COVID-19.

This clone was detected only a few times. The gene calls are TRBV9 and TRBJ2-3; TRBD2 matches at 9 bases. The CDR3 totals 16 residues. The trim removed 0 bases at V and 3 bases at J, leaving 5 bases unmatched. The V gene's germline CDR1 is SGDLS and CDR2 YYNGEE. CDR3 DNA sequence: TGTGCCAGCAGCGTAGATCTAGCGGGACAGACAGATACGCAGTATTTT. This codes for CASSVDLAGQTDTQYF.

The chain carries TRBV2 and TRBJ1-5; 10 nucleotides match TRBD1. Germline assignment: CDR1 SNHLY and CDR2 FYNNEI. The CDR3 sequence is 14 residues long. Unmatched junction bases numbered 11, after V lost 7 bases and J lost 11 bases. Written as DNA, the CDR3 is TGTGCCAGCAACCCGGGACAGGGGACGGTAGCCCAGCATTTT. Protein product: CASNPGQGTVAQHF.

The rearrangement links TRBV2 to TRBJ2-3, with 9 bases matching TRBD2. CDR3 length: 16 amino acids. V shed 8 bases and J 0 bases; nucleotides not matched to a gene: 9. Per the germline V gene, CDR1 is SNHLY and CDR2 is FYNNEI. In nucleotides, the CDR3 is TGTGCCAGCGGGACTAGCCGTCTTTCTAGCACAGATACGCAGTATTTT. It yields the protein CASGTSRLSSTDTQYF.